This passage covers 30 T cell receptor beta chains from one sample sequenced in a study of response to subunit inactivated influenza vaccine. TCRdb redid the calling of the RT-PCR reads with MiXCR, one entry per CDR3 protein. Here the sample spans approximately 480,000 distinct CDR3 sequences, approximately 11% being singletons. The starting material was PBMCs from blood, obtained roughly 46 days after vaccination. The receptor source for this set is a man aged 50 to 60 who received an inactivated influenza vaccine.

This clonotype came up a few times. The J gene is TRBJ2-5, the V gene TRBV20-1; the match to TRBD2 covers 7 bases. With V trimmed by 6 bases and J by 4 bases, 17 bases remained unmatched. The CDR3 extends over 16 amino acids. The germline V gene encodes CDR1 DFQATT and CDR2 SNEGSKA (reference sequence). Written as DNA, the CDR3 is TGCAGTGCCCGCCGCGGGAGTTCGTTTCGTACAGAGACCCAGTACTTC. Protein: CSARRGSSFRTETQYF.

This chain joins TRBV28 and TRBJ1-4, with a possible D match to TRBD1 (6 bases). This CDR3 spans 14 amino acids. Germline CDR1 reads MDHEN; CDR2 reads SYDVKM. Trimming took off 3 bases at V and 8 bases at J, with 13 bases between the two ends. CDR3 sequence (DNA): TGTGCCAGCAGTTTGCAGGGGCGCTGGGAAAAACTGTTTTTT. Amino acids: CASSLQGRWEKLFF.

This clonotype was picked up a small number of times. V gene TRBV29-1 combines with J gene TRBJ2-4; 8 nucleotides agree with TRBD1. The CDR3 consists of 13 residues. The trim removed 5 bases at V and 4 bases at J, leaving 4 bases unmatched. The germline V gene has CDR1 SQVTM and CDR2 ANQGSEA. CDR3 bases: TGCAGCGTTAAGGACAGGGTTAAAAACATTCAGTACTTC. Translation gives CSVKDRVKNIQYF.

This clonotype appeared a few times. The V gene is TRBV28, the J gene TRBJ2-7, with D possibly matching TRBD2 (6 bases). Germline assignment: CDR1 MDHEN and CDR2 SYDVKM. Trimming took 1 base from V and 3 from J, leaving 16 bases between them. The CDR3 covers 16 residues. Here the CDR3 DNA reads TGTGCCAGCAGTTTATTCGCGGCGGGCGGGAACTACGAGCAGTACTTC. Translation: CASSLFAAGGNYEQYF.

The rearrangement links TRBV24-1 to TRBJ1-5; maybe TRBD1 (5 bases). Per the germline V gene, CDR1 is KGHDR and CDR2 is SFDVKD. Trimming stripped 7 bases from V and 4 bases from J, with 10 bases between. The CDR3 length is 13 residues. CDR3 DNA: TGTGCCACCAGGAGAGGGGATAATCAGCCCCAGCATTTT. Its translation is CATRRGDNQPQHF.

This clonotype was picked up a small number of times. This chain connects TRBV28 to TRBJ2-3, with D possibly matching TRBD2 (5 bases). With 6 bases removed from V and 3 bases from J, the gap between germline ends came to 22 bases. This CDR3 has 17 residues. CDR1 is MDHEN, CDR2 SYDVKM, per germline. In nucleotides, the CDR3 is TGTGCCAGCAGGGACCCATGGGAGCCGTCGGTAACAGATACGCAGTATTTT. Translation gives CASRDPWEPSVTDTQYF.

This clonotype has only a few counts. J is TRBJ2-3 and V is TRBV18, with D perhaps matching TRBD2 (6 bases). The CDR3 sequence is 15 residues long. V gave up 6 bases and J gave up 0 bases, with 13 bases separating them. Germline CDR1 KGHSH, CDR2 LQKENI. The CDR3 here is CASSTTGGSTDTQYF. The CDR3 nucleotides are TGTGCCAGCTCTACCACTGGGGGGAGCACAGATACGCAGTATTTT.

This chain links TRBV7-2 with TRBJ2-3; 9 bases line up with TRBD2. The CDR3 runs to 15 residues. V dropped 7 bases and J dropped 7; count of bases not matched to a gene: 12. Germline loops: CDR1 SGHTA, CDR2 FQGNSA. The CDR3: CASTSRGGAANTQYF. CDR3 sequence (DNA): TGTGCCAGCACCAGCCGCGGGGGGGCTGCAAATACGCAGTATTTT.

The chain links TRBV12-3 or TRBV12-4 to TRBJ2-7; D unresolved. The CDR3 runs to 13 residues. Between the trimmed V and J ends, which lost 6 bases and 4 bases, there was a span of 13 bases. The CDR3 loop is CASSVGEIYEQYF. As DNA, the CDR3 is TGTGCCAGCAGCGTAGGAGAGATATACGAGCAGTACTTC.

This CDR3 reads CASSISRDSGSETQYF. CDR3 sequence (DNA): TGTGCCAGCAGCATCTCCCGGGACAGCGGGTCGGAGACCCAGTACTTC. The chain has TRBV7-2 and TRBJ2-5, with D perhaps matching TRBD1 (7 bases). The CDR3 spans 16 residues. CDR1 is SGHTA and CDR2 is FQGNSA in the germline V gene. V lost 5 bases to trimming and J lost 5 bases, with 21 bases between them. The complete variable domain, with remaining parts taken from reference TRBV7-2 and TRBJ2-5, reads GAGVSQSPSNKVTEKGKDVELRCDPISGHTALYWYRQSLGQGLEFLIYFQGNSAPDKSGLPSDRFSAERTGGSVSTLTIQRTQQEDSAVYLCASSISRDSGSETQYFGPGTRLLVL.

As for this clonotype: A much larger clone sits a single nucleotide away, making a read error possible. CDR3 sequence reads: CASSYTGAYEQYF. The DNA of the CDR3 is TGTGCCAGCAGTTACACGGGGGCCTACGAGCAGTACTTC. The V gene is TRBV6-2 or TRBV6-3, the J gene TRBJ2-7, with TRBD2 as a possible D gene (6 bases). CDR1 and CDR2 (germline): MNHEY, SVGEGT. The germline V and J ends were trimmed by 2 bases and 2 bases, with 7 bases remaining between them. The CDR3 is 13 residues long.

There are many counts of this clonotype. The V and J genes are TRBV5-1 and TRBJ2-7; D gene unclear. V shed 4 bases and J shed 3 bases, with 11 bases lying between them. The CDR3 runs to 13 residues. From germline, CDR1 is SGHRS and CDR2 YFSETQ. The CDR3 is CASSPDGDYEQYF. The CDR3 nucleotides read TGCGCCAGCAGCCCGGACGGCGACTACGAGCAGTACTTC.

This clonotype came up many times. The chain links TRBV12-3 or TRBV12-4 to TRBJ2-3, with 7 bases that match TRBD1. V shed 7 bases and J 0 bases; nucleotides not matched to a gene: 4. This CDR3 has 14 amino acids. As DNA, the CDR3 is TGTGCCAGCACCCCGGGACAGAGCACAGATACGCAGTATTTT. Protein: CASTPGQSTDTQYF.

CDR3 loop: CSANPGRQETQYF. CDR3 nucleotide sequence: TGCAGTGCTAACCCCGGACGACAAGAGACCCAGTACTTC. This rearrangement joins TRBV20-1 to TRBJ2-5; D call uncertain. Per the germline V gene, CDR1 is DFQATT and CDR2 is SNEGSKA (reference sequence). V lost 4 bases and J lost 2, with 11 bases in between. The CDR3 loop spans 13 amino acids.

There are many counts of this clonotype. For the CDR3, the DNA is TGTGCCAGCAGCTTGGTGCAGTTGAATTCACCCCTCCACTTT. It is translated as CASSLVQLNSPLHF. This chain links TRBV5-5 with TRBJ1-6, with D unresolved. The germline V gene encodes CDR1 SGHKS and CDR2 YYEKEE (reference sequence). The V gene lost 0 bases and the J gene lost 7 bases, with 8 bases spanning the gap. The CDR3 runs to 14 residues.

The chain has TRBV7-2 and TRBJ1-3; D uncertain. This CDR3 has 14 amino acids. Germline V gene lookup returns CDR1 SGHTA and CDR2 FQGNSA. V was pared by 1 base and J by 5 bases, with 9 bases between. CDR3 amino acids: CASSLGSRRNTIYF. CDR3 nucleotides: TGTGCCAGCAGCTTAGGCTCCAGGAGAAACACCATATATTTT.

CDR3: CASSQESWDLLYNEQFF. CDR3 in DNA: TGTGCCAGCAGCCAAGAATCCTGGGACCTCCTCTACAATGAGCAGTTCTTC. J is TRBJ2-1 and V is TRBV14; D might be TRBD1 or TRBD2, each matching 5 bases. There are 17 residues in the CDR3. Germline V lookup: CDR1 SGHDN, CDR2 FVKESK. Trimming removed 0 bases from V and 3 bases from J, with 15 bases in between.

The chain combines TRBV20-1 with TRBJ1-5; maybe TRBD1 (5 bases). Trimming took off 0 bases at V and 9 bases at J, with 15 bases between the two ends. The CDR3 contains 14 residues. Germline V lookup: CDR1 DFQATT, CDR2 SNEGSKA (reference sequence). The chain's CDR3 is CSARDRGVWRPQHF. CDR3 DNA sequence: TGCAGTGCTAGAGACCGGGGGGTTTGGCGGCCCCAGCATTTT.

This clonotype appeared many times. The chain is built from TRBV3-1 and TRBJ2-2; D not resolved. Germline V gene lookup returns CDR1 LGHDT and CDR2 YNNKEL (reference sequence). The CDR3 spans 14 residues. The V end lost 2 bases, the J end lost 5 bases, and 9 bases lay between the germline ends. CDR3 residues: CASSQLGFTGELFF. The CDR3 nucleotides read TGTGCCAGCAGCCAATTAGGGTTTACCGGGGAGCTGTTTTTT. Full variable domain (rest looked up from reference TRBV3-1 and TRBJ2-2): DTAVSQTPKYLVTQMGNDKSIKCEQNLGHDTMYWYKQDSKKFLKIMFSYNNKELIINETVPNRFSPKSPDKAHLNLHINSLELGDSAVYFCASSQLGFTGELFFGEGSRLTVL.

V gene TRBV10-3 combines with J gene TRBJ1-5, with D perhaps matching TRBD1 (5 bases). The CDR3 extends over 14 amino acids. V lost 5 bases, J lost 2 bases, and 10 bases lay in between. Germline lookup yields CDR1 ENHRY and CDR2 SYGVKD. The CDR3 protein is CAISQGVGNQPQHF. CDR3 DNA: TGTGCCATCAGTCAGGGAGTAGGCAATCAGCCCCAGCATTTT.

This clonotype was detected many times. CDR3 in DNA: TGCAGCGTTGGCGGAATCGGACAGGTCGGAGGAGAGACCCAGTACTTC. Its translation: CSVGGIGQVGGETQYF. V and J are TRBV29-1 and TRBJ2-5, with 7 positions matching TRBD1. The CDR3 totals 16 residues. The V segment lost 4 bases and the J segment 4 bases; nucleotides outside the gene matches: 15. CDR1 and CDR2 (germline): SQVTM, ANQGSEA.

This clonotype was recorded a few times. The CDR3 DNA reads as TGTGCCAGCAGACCCATCTTGCGGGGGGGCTTACAATGGGATGAGCAGTTCTTC. It is translated as CASRPILRGGLQWDEQFF. The genes are TRBV6-2 or TRBV6-3 and TRBJ2-1; 9 nucleotides line up with TRBD2. There are 18 residues in the CDR3. Germline CDR1 is MNHEY and CDR2 is SVGEGT. The ends lost 6 bases at V and 8 bases at J; junction bases unmatched: 20.

This clonotype has only a few counts. CDR3 sequence: CASSQDVTPLNEQFF. CDR3 nucleotides: TGCGCCAGCAGCCAAGACGTTACCCCCCTCAATGAGCAGTTCTTC. The V gene is TRBV4-3, the J gene TRBJ2-1; D uncertain. With 0 bases removed from V and 6 bases from J, the gap between germline ends came to 12 bases. The CDR3 runs to 15 residues. Germline V CDR1 and CDR2: LGHNA, YSLEER.

This clonotype came up many times. The gene calls are TRBV6-5 and TRBJ2-3; D perhaps matches TRBD1 (5 bases). V lost 3 bases and J 3 bases, leaving 7 bases between the germline ends. The CDR3 is made up of 13 amino acids. Per the germline V gene, CDR1 is MNHEY and CDR2 is SVGAGI. The CDR3 DNA reads TGTGCCAGCAGTTATAGGGGAACAGATACGCAGTATTTT. Amino acid sequence: CASSYRGTDTQYF.

This chain connects TRBV28 to TRBJ2-7, with a weak D call TRBD2 (5 bases). The CDR3 consists of 14 residues. The V gene's germline CDR1 is MDHEN and CDR2 SYDVKM. Trimming left V 6 bases short and J 4 bases short, with 16 bases between. This chain's CDR3 is CASSLRGELYEQYF. The CDR3 coding sequence is TGTGCCAGCAGCCTTCGGGGTGAGCTATACGAGCAGTACTTC.

This clonotype was picked up a small number of times. CDR3 sequence (DNA): TGCGCCAGCAGCATATCGACAGGGGCAGGGACCGGGGAGCTGTTTTTT. This sequence encodes CASSISTGAGTGELFF. The chain carries TRBV5-1 and TRBJ2-2; 8 nucleotides match TRBD1. This CDR3 spans 16 amino acids. V dropped 4 bases and J dropped 5; count of bases not matched to a gene: 10. Germline V gene lookup returns CDR1 SGHRS and CDR2 YFSETQ.

This chain joins TRBV15 and TRBJ2-2, with 15 nucleotides matching TRBD2. The V and J ends lost 0 bases and 2 bases, in that order; junction bases with no gene match: 10. This CDR3 contains 21 residues. The germline V gene encodes CDR1 LNHNV and CDR2 YYDKDF (reference sequence). DNA of the CDR3: TGTGCCACCAGCAGAGATCTCCCGGGACTAGCGGGAGGAAGAAACACCGGGGAGCTGTTTTTT. Its protein is CATSRDLPGLAGGRNTGELFF.

This clonotype was found a few times. The rearrangement links TRBV6-5 to TRBJ2-5; 11 bases line up with TRBD2. This CDR3 region has 19 residues. Germline V gene lookup returns CDR1 MNHEY and CDR2 SVGAGI. V was clipped by 1 base and J by 3 bases; unmatched bases: 13. The DNA for the CDR3 is TGTGCCAGCAGTTACTTCCCCCTAGCGGGAGGCCCCTTGAAAGAGACCCAGTACTTC. This sequence encodes CASSYFPLAGGPLKETQYF.

The V and J genes are TRBV11-2 and TRBJ2-3; TRBD1 is a possible D gene (7 bases). This CDR3 region has 17 residues. The germline V gene has CDR1 SGHAT and CDR2 FQNNGV. Trimming shortened V by 4 bases and J by 4 bases, and 21 bases separated the two germline ends. CDR3 loop: CASSSPRSTGRPDTQYF. Written as DNA, the CDR3 is TGTGCCAGCAGCTCACCCCGCTCGACAGGGAGGCCAGATACGCAGTATTTT.

The chain combines TRBV10-3 with TRBJ2-1; TRBD2 agrees at 15 bases. CDR1 and CDR2 (germline): ENHRY, SYGVKD. The CDR3 is 17 amino acids. V lost 6 bases, J lost 5 bases, and 8 bases stayed unmatched. Here the CDR3 DNA reads TGTGCCATCAGCCAGGGACTAGCGGGGGGAACCAACAATGAGCAGTTCTTC. It encodes CAISQGLAGGTNNEQFF.